Listed below are T cell receptor beta chains from one sample, sequenced in a study of T cells after yellow fever vaccination. TCRdb re-called the 5' RACE reads with MiXCR, one entry per CDR3 protein. The sample records around 140,000 distinct CDR3 sequences, roughly 8% being singletons. The sequencing used CD4+ T cells sorted from PBMCs, collected 5 days after the yellow fever booster vaccination. The receptors derive from a man younger than 45 who received the YFV17D yellow fever vaccine. The CDR3 runs from the conserved cysteine through the conserved F or W. The D gene is left open where the match is weak. Clone sizes are given selectively: once, few, many, or a class where the clone is expanded.

v_gene: TRBV6-1
j_gene: TRBJ2-5
abundance: many
d_gene: -
CDR3aa: CASSRPGSETQYF
CDR3nt: TGTGCCAGCAGCCGACCAGGGTCGGAGACCCAGTACTTC

v_gene: TRBV30
j_gene: TRBJ1-5
abundance: few
d_gene: -
CDR3aa: CAWSVGTLDQPQHF
CDR3nt: TGTGCCTGGAGTGTAGGGACCCTAGATCAGCCCCAGCATTTT

v_gene: TRBV18
j_gene: TRBJ2-5
abundance: many
d_gene: -
CDR3aa: CASSPPSTVQETQYF
CDR3nt: TGTGCCAGCTCACCACCTTCGACAGTCCAAGAGACCCAGTACTTC

v_gene: TRBV11-2
j_gene: TRBJ2-1
abundance: many
d_gene: -
CDR3aa: CASSLVTLEQFF
CDR3nt: TGTGCCAGCAGCTTGGTAACTCTTGAGCAGTTCTTC

v_gene: TRBV20-1
j_gene: TRBJ2-3
abundance: many
d_gene: TRBD2
CDR3aa: CSAPSGGRAADTQYF
CDR3nt: TGCAGTGCTCCCTCGGGCGGGAGGGCCGCAGATACGCAGTATTTT

v_gene: TRBV27
j_gene: TRBJ2-2
abundance: many
d_gene: -
CDR3aa: CASSSGTRSGELFF
CDR3nt: TGTGCCAGCAGCTCCGGGACAAGATCCGGGGAGCTGTTTTTT

v_gene: TRBV12-3/TRBV12-4
j_gene: TRBJ2-5
abundance: -
d_gene: -
CDR3aa: CASSHGGTVWTQYF
CDR3nt: TGTGCCAGCAGTCACGGCGGGACAGTTTGGACCCAGTACTTC

v_gene: TRBV20-1
j_gene: TRBJ2-1
abundance: many
d_gene: TRBD2
CDR3aa: CSASPLAGVYNEQFF
CDR3nt: TGCAGTGCTAGTCCCCTAGCGGGAGTCTACAATGAGCAGTTCTTC

v_gene: TRBV5-4
j_gene: TRBJ2-7
abundance: many
d_gene: -
CDR3aa: CASSSGHGYPYEQYF
CDR3nt: TGTGCCAGCAGCTCGGGACACGGTTACCCCTACGAGCAGTACTTC

v_gene: TRBV5-1
j_gene: TRBJ1-1
abundance: -
d_gene: TRBD1
CDR3aa: CASSADLQGLGSEAFF
CDR3nt: TGCGCCAGCAGCGCAGACCTACAGGGGCTGGGGTCTGAAGCTTTCTTT

v_gene: TRBV7-9
j_gene: TRBJ2-7
abundance: many
d_gene: -
CDR3aa: CASSDLGLYSYEQYF
CDR3nt: TGTGCCAGCAGCGATCTCGGGTTATACTCCTACGAGCAGTACTTC

v_gene: TRBV9
j_gene: TRBJ2-5
abundance: many
d_gene: TRBD2
CDR3aa: CASSSRISSGQETQYF
CDR3nt: TGTGCCAGCAGCAGTAGGATTTCTAGCGGGCAAGAGACCCAGTACTTC

v_gene: TRBV4-2
j_gene: TRBJ2-1
abundance: many
d_gene: -
CDR3aa: CASSQKKVNEQFF
CDR3nt: TGTGCCAGCAGCCAGAAGAAGGTCAATGAGCAGTTCTTC

v_gene: TRBV3-1
j_gene: TRBJ2-1
abundance: many
d_gene: -
CDR3aa: CASSQGRGSYNEQFF
CDR3nt: TGTGCCAGCAGCCAAGGGAGGGGCTCCTACAATGAGCAGTTCTTC

v_gene: TRBV18
j_gene: TRBJ1-2
abundance: many
d_gene: TRBD1
CDR3aa: CASSPDREGYGYTF
CDR3nt: TGTGCCAGCTCACCAGACAGGGAAGGCTATGGCTACACCTTC

v_gene: TRBV12-3/TRBV12-4
j_gene: TRBJ2-7
abundance: many
d_gene: TRBD2
CDR3aa: CASSSTSGTREQYF
CDR3nt: TGTGCCAGCAGTTCGACTAGCGGGACACGAGAGCAGTACTTC

v_gene: TRBV6-1
j_gene: TRBJ2-3
abundance: few
d_gene: -
CDR3aa: CASSDGRSTDTQYF
CDR3nt: TGTGCCAGCAGTGACGGCAGAAGCACAGATACGCAGTATTTT

v_gene: TRBV6-5
j_gene: TRBJ2-7
abundance: many
d_gene: TRBD2
CDR3aa: CASSPPFSGTYEQYF
CDR3nt: TGTGCCAGCAGCCCCCCCTTTAGCGGGACCTACGAGCAGTACTTC

v_gene: TRBV5-1
j_gene: TRBJ2-7
abundance: many
d_gene: -
CDR3aa: CASSSTGRFTYEQYF
CDR3nt: TGCGCCAGCAGCTCAACCGGCCGTTTCACCTACGAGCAGTACTTC

v_gene: TRBV12-3/TRBV12-4
j_gene: TRBJ2-1
abundance: many
d_gene: -
CDR3aa: CASISPDSNNEQFF
CDR3nt: TGTGCCAGCATCAGCCCCGACAGTAACAATGAGCAGTTCTTC

v_gene: TRBV6-1
j_gene: TRBJ1-5
abundance: many
d_gene: -
CDR3aa: CASIEGNSNQPQHF
CDR3nt: TGTGCCAGCATTGAGGGGAATAGCAATCAGCCCCAGCATTTT

v_gene: TRBV28
j_gene: TRBJ2-5
abundance: many
d_gene: -
CDR3aa: CASSLGGMGTQYF
CDR3nt: TGTGCCAGCAGTTTAGGTGGGATGGGGACCCAGTACTTC

v_gene: TRBV9
j_gene: TRBJ2-7
abundance: many
d_gene: -
CDR3aa: CASSGGGSYEQYF
CDR3nt: TGTGCCAGCAGCGGCGGAGGTTCCTACGAGCAGTACTTC

v_gene: TRBV3-1
j_gene: TRBJ2-3
abundance: few
d_gene: -
CDR3aa: CASSLKGATDTQYF
CDR3nt: TGTGCCAGCAGCCTCAAAGGAGCGACAGATACGCAGTATTTT

v_gene: TRBV7-2
j_gene: TRBJ2-1
abundance: many
d_gene: TRBD2
CDR3aa: CASSHGTSSYNEQFF
CDR3nt: TGTGCCAGCAGCCACGGGACTAGCAGCTACAATGAGCAGTTCTTC

v_gene: TRBV5-1
j_gene: TRBJ2-2
abundance: many
d_gene: TRBD2
CDR3aa: CASSSGTKDTGELFF
CDR3nt: TGCGCCAGCAGCTCCGGGACTAAGGACACCGGGGAGCTGTTTTTT

v_gene: TRBV10-2
j_gene: TRBJ2-3
abundance: many
d_gene: -
CDR3aa: CASSESAGRADTQYF
CDR3nt: TGCGCCAGCAGTGAGTCGGCAGGGCGGGCAGATACGCAGTATTTT

v_gene: TRBV7-6
j_gene: TRBJ2-2
abundance: -
d_gene: TRBD2
CDR3aa: CASSGRGAGGTGELFF
CDR3nt: TGTGCCAGCAGCGGCCGTGGGGCGGGAGGAACCGGGGAGCTGTTTTTT

v_gene: TRBV6-5
j_gene: TRBJ1-4
abundance: many
d_gene: -
CDR3aa: CASSHGGGRRVAEKLFF
CDR3nt: TGTGCCAGCAGCCACGGAGGTGGACGTAGGGTTGCCGAAAAACTGTTTTTT

v_gene: TRBV20-1
j_gene: TRBJ2-7
abundance: many
d_gene: TRBD2
CDR3aa: CSARDGASGSLVEQYF
CDR3nt: TGCAGTGCTAGAGACGGGGCTAGCGGGAGTTTAGTCGAGCAGTACTTC

v_gene: TRBV5-5
j_gene: TRBJ2-2
abundance: many
d_gene: -
CDR3aa: CASSFGGSNTGELFF
CDR3nt: TGTGCCAGCAGCTTCGGGGGTTCGAACACCGGGGAGCTGTTTTTT

v_gene: TRBV11-2
j_gene: TRBJ2-7
abundance: many
d_gene: TRBD1
CDR3aa: CASTNPAGGPYEQYF
CDR3nt: TGTGCCAGCACGAACCCGGCAGGGGGACCCTACGAGCAGTACTTC

v_gene: TRBV29-1
j_gene: TRBJ2-1
abundance: many
d_gene: TRBD2
CDR3aa: CSTRLAGGNEQFF
CDR3nt: TGCAGCACCAGACTAGCGGGAGGCAATGAGCAGTTCTTC

v_gene: TRBV7-2
j_gene: TRBJ2-7
abundance: few
d_gene: -
CDR3aa: CASSSRDGNYEQYF
CDR3nt: TGTGCCAGCTCCTCCCGGGACGGAAACTACGAGCAGTACTTC

v_gene: TRBV5-1
j_gene: TRBJ1-3
abundance: many
d_gene: -
CDR3aa: CASSLAPRAGNTIYF
CDR3nt: TGCGCCAGCAGCTTGGCACCGCGAGCCGGAAACACCATATATTTT

v_gene: TRBV9
j_gene: TRBJ2-2
abundance: many
d_gene: -
CDR3aa: CASSNRDNTGELFF
CDR3nt: TGTGCCAGCAGCAACCGGGATAACACCGGGGAGCTGTTTTTT

v_gene: TRBV12-3/TRBV12-4
j_gene: TRBJ2-3
abundance: few
d_gene: -
CDR3aa: CASSLGTAVLALTDTQYF
CDR3nt: TGTGCCAGCAGTTTAGGGACAGCTGTCTTGGCGTTGACTGATACGCAGTATTTT

v_gene: TRBV5-8
j_gene: TRBJ2-1
abundance: many
d_gene: TRBD2
CDR3aa: CASSSSLTSGSYNEQFF
CDR3nt: TGTGCCAGCAGCTCCTCCTTGACTAGCGGGAGCTACAATGAGCAGTTCTTC

v_gene: TRBV7-2
j_gene: TRBJ2-3
abundance: many
d_gene: -
CDR3aa: CASSSGSDQTQYF
CDR3nt: TGTGCCAGCAGCTCTGGTAGCGATCAGACGCAGTATTTT

v_gene: TRBV7-2
j_gene: TRBJ2-3
abundance: many
d_gene: -
CDR3aa: CASSMTRDTDTQYF
CDR3nt: TGTGCCAGCAGCATGACTAGGGACACAGATACGCAGTATTTT

v_gene: TRBV18
j_gene: TRBJ2-1
abundance: many
d_gene: -
CDR3aa: CASSRRGGDEQFF
CDR3nt: TGTGCCAGCTCCCGCAGGGGAGGCGATGAGCAGTTCTTC

v_gene: TRBV6-1
j_gene: TRBJ1-2
abundance: few
d_gene: TRBD1
CDR3aa: CASTHRGLGGYTF
CDR3nt: TGTGCCAGCACCCACAGGGGGCTAGGAGGCTACACCTTC

v_gene: TRBV20-1
j_gene: TRBJ2-3
abundance: many
d_gene: TRBD2
CDR3aa: CSATLAGIGTDTQYF
CDR3nt: TGCAGTGCTACACTAGCGGGGATCGGCACAGATACGCAGTATTTT

v_gene: TRBV7-9
j_gene: TRBJ1-5
abundance: few
d_gene: -
CDR3aa: CASSLGEQGHQPQHF
CDR3nt: TGTGCCAGCAGCTTAGGTGAGCAGGGGCATCAGCCCCAGCATTTT

v_gene: TRBV5-1
j_gene: TRBJ2-4
abundance: many
d_gene: TRBD1
CDR3aa: CASSLTGQGNIQYF
CDR3nt: TGCGCCAGCAGCTTGACGGGACAGGGGAACATTCAGTACTTC

v_gene: TRBV19
j_gene: TRBJ2-1
abundance: few
d_gene: TRBD2
CDR3aa: CASSMGTSGSGNNEQFF
CDR3nt: TGTGCCAGTAGTATGGGAACTAGCGGGAGTGGAAACAATGAGCAGTTCTTC

v_gene: TRBV2
j_gene: TRBJ2-2
abundance: few
d_gene: -
CDR3aa: CAFCSKGASGTHNTGELFF
CDR3nt: TGTGCCTTCTGTAGTAAAGGGGCAAGTGGAACTCACAACACCGGGGAGCTGTTTTTT

v_gene: TRBV10-3
j_gene: TRBJ2-7
abundance: few
d_gene: TRBD2
CDR3aa: CAISGTSGAYEQYF
CDR3nt: TGTGCCATCAGTGGGACTAGCGGAGCCTACGAGCAGTACTTC

v_gene: TRBV5-6
j_gene: TRBJ2-7
abundance: many
d_gene: -
CDR3aa: CASSLNPGGAQYF
CDR3nt: TGTGCCAGCAGCTTAAATCCCGGCGGGGCCCAGTACTTC

v_gene: TRBV7-2
j_gene: TRBJ2-1
abundance: many
d_gene: -
CDR3aa: CASSLKGGNNEQFF
CDR3nt: TGTGCCAGCAGCTTAAAGGGGGGGAACAATGAGCAGTTCTTC

v_gene: TRBV12-3/TRBV12-4
j_gene: TRBJ2-5
abundance: many
d_gene: -
CDR3aa: CASTTVQGPIETQYF
CDR3nt: TGTGCCAGCACCACCGTGCAGGGCCCAATAGAGACCCAGTACTTC

v_gene: TRBV12-3/TRBV12-4
j_gene: TRBJ2-3
abundance: many
d_gene: -
CDR3aa: CASRNADTQYF
CDR3nt: TGTGCCAGCAGAAATGCAGATACGCAGTATTTT

v_gene: TRBV5-4
j_gene: TRBJ2-1
abundance: few
d_gene: TRBD1
CDR3aa: CASSLGTGGHNEQFF
CDR3nt: TGTGCCAGCAGCTTGGGGACAGGGGGTCACAATGAGCAGTTCTTC

v_gene: TRBV30
j_gene: TRBJ2-7
abundance: many
d_gene: -
CDR3aa: CASGRDYEQYF
CDR3nt: TGTGCCTCCGGACGGGACTACGAGCAGTACTTC

v_gene: TRBV11-2
j_gene: TRBJ2-1
abundance: many
d_gene: -
CDR3aa: CASSLEAGSSYNEQFF
CDR3nt: TGTGCCAGCAGCTTAGAAGCGGGTAGCTCCTACAATGAGCAGTTCTTC

v_gene: TRBV2
j_gene: TRBJ2-1
abundance: few
d_gene: TRBD2
CDR3aa: CAFSFRSSSGSLHNEQFF
CDR3nt: TGTGCCTTCAGTTTTCGGTCTTCTAGCGGGAGTCTCCACAATGAGCAGTTCTTC

v_gene: TRBV6-6
j_gene: TRBJ2-1
abundance: -
d_gene: -
CDR3aa: CASSSATGEQFF
CDR3nt: TGTGCCAGCAGTTCCGCAACAGGGGAGCAGTTCTTC

v_gene: TRBV20-1
j_gene: TRBJ2-3
abundance: many
d_gene: TRBD2
CDR3aa: CSARVGGPRDTQYF
CDR3nt: TGCAGTGCTAGAGTGGGAGGGCCTAGGGATACGCAGTATTTT

v_gene: TRBV20-1
j_gene: TRBJ2-3
abundance: -
d_gene: -
CDR3aa: CSAREVAEDTQYF
CDR3nt: TGCAGTGCTAGGGAGGTAGCAGAGGATACGCAGTATTTT

v_gene: TRBV7-9
j_gene: TRBJ1-5
abundance: many
d_gene: -
CDR3aa: CATSDVDQPQHF
CDR3nt: TGTGCCACCTCGGACGTTGATCAGCCCCAGCATTTT